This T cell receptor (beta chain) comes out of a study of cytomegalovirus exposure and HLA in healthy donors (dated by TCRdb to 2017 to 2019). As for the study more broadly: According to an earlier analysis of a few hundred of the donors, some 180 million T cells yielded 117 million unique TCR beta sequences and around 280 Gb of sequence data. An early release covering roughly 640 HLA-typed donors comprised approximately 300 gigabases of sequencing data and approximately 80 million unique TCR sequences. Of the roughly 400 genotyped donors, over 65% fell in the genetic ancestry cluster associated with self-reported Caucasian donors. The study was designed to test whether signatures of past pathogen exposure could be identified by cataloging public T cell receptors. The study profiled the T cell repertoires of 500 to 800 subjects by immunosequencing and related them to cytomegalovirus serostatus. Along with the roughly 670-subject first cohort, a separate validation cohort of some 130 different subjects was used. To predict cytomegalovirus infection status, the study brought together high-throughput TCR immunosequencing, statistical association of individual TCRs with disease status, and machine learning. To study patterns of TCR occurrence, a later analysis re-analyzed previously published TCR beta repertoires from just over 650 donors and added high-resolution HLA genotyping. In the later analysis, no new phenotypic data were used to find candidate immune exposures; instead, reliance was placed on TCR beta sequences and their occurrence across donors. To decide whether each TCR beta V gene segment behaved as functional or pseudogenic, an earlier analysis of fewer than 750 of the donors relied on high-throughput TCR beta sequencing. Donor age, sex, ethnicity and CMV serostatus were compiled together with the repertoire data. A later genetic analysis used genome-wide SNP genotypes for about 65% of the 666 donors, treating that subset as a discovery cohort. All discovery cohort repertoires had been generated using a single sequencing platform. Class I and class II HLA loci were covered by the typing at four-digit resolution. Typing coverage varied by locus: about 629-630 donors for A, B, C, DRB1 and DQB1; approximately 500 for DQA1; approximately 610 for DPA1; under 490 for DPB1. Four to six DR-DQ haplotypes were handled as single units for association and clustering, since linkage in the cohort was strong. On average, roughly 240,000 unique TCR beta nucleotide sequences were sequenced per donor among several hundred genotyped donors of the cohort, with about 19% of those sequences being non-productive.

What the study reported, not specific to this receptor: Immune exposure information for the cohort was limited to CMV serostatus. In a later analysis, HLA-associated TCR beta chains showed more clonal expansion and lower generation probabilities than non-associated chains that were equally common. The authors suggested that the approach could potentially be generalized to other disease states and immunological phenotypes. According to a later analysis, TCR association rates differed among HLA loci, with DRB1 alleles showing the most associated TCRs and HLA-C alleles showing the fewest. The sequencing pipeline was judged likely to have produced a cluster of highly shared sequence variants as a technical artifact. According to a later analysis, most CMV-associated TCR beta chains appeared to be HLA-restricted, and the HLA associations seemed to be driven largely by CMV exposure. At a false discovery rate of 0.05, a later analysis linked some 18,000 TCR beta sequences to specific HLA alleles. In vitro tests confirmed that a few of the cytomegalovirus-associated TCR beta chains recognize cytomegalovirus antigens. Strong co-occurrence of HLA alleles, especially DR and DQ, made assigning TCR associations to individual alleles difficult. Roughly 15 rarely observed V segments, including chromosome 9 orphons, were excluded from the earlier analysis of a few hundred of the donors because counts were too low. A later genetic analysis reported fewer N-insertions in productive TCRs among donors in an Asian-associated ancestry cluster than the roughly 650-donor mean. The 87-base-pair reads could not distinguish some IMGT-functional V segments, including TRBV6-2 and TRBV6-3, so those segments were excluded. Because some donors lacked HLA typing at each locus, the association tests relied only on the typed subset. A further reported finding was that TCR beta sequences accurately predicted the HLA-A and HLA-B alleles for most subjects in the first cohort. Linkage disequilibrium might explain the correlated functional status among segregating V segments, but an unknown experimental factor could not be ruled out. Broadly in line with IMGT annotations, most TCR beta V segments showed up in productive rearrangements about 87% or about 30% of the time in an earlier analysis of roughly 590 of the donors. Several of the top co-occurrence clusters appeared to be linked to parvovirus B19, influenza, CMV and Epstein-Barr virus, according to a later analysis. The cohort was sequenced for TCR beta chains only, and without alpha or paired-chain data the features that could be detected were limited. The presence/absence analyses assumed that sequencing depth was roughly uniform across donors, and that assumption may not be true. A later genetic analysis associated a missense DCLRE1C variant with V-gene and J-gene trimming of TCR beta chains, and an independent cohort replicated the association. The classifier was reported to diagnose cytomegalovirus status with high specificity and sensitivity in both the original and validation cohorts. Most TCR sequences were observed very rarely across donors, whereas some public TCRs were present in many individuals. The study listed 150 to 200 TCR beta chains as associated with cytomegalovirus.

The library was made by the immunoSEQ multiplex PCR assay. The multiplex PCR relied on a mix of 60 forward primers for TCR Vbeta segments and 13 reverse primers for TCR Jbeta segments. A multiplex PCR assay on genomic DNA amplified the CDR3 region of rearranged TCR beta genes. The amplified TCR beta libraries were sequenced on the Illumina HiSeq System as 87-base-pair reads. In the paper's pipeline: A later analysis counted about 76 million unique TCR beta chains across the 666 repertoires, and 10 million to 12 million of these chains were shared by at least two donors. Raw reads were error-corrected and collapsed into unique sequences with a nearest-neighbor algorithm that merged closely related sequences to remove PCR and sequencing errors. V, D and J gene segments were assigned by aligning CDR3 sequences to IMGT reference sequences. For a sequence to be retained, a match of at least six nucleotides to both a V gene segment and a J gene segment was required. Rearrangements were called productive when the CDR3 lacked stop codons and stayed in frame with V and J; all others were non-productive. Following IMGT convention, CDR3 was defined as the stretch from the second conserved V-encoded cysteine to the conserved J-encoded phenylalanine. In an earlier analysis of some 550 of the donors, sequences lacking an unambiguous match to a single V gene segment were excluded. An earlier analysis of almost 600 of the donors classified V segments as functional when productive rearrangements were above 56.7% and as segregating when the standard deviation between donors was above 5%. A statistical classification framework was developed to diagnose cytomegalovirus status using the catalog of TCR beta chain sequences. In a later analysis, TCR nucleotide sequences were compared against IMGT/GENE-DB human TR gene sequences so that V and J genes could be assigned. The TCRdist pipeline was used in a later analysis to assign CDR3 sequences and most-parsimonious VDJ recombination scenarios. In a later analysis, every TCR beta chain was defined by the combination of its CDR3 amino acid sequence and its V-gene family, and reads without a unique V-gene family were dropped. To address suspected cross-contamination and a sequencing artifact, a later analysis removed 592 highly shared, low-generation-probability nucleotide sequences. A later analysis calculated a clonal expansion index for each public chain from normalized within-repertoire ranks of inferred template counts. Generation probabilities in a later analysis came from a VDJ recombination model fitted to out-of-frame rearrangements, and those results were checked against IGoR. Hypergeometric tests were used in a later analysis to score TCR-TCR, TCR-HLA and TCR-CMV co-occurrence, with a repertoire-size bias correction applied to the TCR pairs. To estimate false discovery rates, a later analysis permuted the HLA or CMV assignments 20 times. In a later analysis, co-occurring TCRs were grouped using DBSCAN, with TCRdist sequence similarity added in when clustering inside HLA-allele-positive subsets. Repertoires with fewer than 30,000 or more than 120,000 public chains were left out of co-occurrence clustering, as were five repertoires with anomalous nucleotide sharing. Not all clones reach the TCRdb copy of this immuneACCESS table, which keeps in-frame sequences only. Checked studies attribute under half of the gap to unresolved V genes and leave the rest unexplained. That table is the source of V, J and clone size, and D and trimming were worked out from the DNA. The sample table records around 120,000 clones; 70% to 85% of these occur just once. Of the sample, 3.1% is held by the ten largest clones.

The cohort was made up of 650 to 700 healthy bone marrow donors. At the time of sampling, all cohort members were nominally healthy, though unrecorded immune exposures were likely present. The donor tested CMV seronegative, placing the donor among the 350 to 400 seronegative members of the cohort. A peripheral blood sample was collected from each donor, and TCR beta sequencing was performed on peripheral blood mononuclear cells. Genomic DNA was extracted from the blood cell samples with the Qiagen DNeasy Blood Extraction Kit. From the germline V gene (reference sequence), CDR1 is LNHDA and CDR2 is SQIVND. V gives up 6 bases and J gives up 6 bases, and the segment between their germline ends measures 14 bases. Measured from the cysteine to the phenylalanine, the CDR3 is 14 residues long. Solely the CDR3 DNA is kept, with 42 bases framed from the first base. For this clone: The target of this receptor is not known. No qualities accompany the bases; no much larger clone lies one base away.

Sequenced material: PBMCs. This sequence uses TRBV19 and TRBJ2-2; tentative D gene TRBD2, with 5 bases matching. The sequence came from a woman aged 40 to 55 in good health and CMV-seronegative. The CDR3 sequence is CASSPFEGAGELFF. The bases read TGTGCCAGTAGCCCCTTTGAGGGCGCCGGGGAGCTGTTTTTT.